This entry describes one T cell receptor beta chain. A second PCR of 7 to 11 cycles used a sample-barcoded 5' primer and a J-beta primer mix. TCRdb passed the 5' RACE reads through MiXCR, listing each CDR3 protein once. The table includes around 1.5 million distinct CDR3 sequences, approximately 59% detected once. This sample was included in a study of blood T cells in healthy people across ages. A minimum of 5.5 micrograms of total RNA was extracted per sample. The CDR3 is made up of 14 amino acids. The V and J ends lost 2 bases and 0 bases respectively, with 8 bases between them. Germline V lookup: CDR1 DFQATT, CDR2 SNEGSKA (reference sequence).

The gene calls are TRBV20-1 and TRBJ2-1, with a possible D match to TRBD2 (5 bases). This receptor was obtained from a man younger than 35 in good health. The sample taken for sequencing was blood. CDR3: CSARKRSSYNEQFF. CDR3 coding DNA: TGCAGTGCTAGAAAGCGGAGCTCCTACAATGAGCAGTTCTTC.